This T cell receptor (beta chain) was obtained from a study of blood T cell repertoires in COVID-19. Assay used: immunoSEQ multiplex PCR; TCRdb lists only in-frame clones, some missing. Of about 250,000 clones listed, over 70% are singletons. The sample taken for sequencing was peripheral blood. The TCR sequence derives from a woman of 80 years or more with acute or convalescent COVID-19.

The DNA for the CDR3 is TGTGCCAGTAGTAGGGCCGACCCCTATAGCAATCAGCCCCAGCATTTT. Translated: CASSRADPYSNQPQHF. The chain employs TRBV19 and TRBJ1-5; D is undetermined. This CDR3 spans 16 amino acids. Trimming shortened V by 4 bases and J by 0 bases, and 13 bases separated the two germline ends. Germline CDR1 and CDR2: LNHDA and SQIVND (reference sequence).